This T cell receptor (beta chain) was profiled in a study of T cell responses to AZD1222 COVID-19 vaccine. The CDR3 is 14 residues long. V was trimmed by 2 bases and J by 1 base, leaving 8 bases between them. In germline, CDR1 is SGHKS, CDR2 YYEKEE (reference sequence). This clone has a handful of counts. Produced via immunoSEQ multiplex PCR; TCRdb's table is partial and in-frame only. The sample carries approximately 190,000 clones, roughly 91% recorded once. Sequences were derived from peripheral blood, sampled on day 0 of AZD1222 vaccination. The chain combines TRBV5-5 with TRBJ2-3; TRBD2 might be the D (5 bases). This receptor was identified in an adult in good health. The CDR3 nucleotides read TGTGCCAGCAGCTTCAGCGGCGGCACAGATACGCAGTATTTT. Translating gives CASSFSGGTDTQYF. Based on the CDR3 plus reference TRBV5-5 and TRBJ2-3, the full variable domain is DAGVTQSPTHLIKTRGQQVTLRCSPISGHKSVSWYQQVLGQGPQFIFQYYEKEERGRGNFPDRFSARQFPNYSSELNVNALLLGDSALYLCASSFSGGTDTQYFGPGTRLTVL.